This T cell receptor (beta chain) was sequenced during a study of cytomegalovirus exposure and HLA in healthy donors. Study-wide results and caveats: Links to common viral pathogens appeared, in a later analysis, for several of the most significant clusters.

The donors, nominally healthy at sampling, likely had unrecorded immune exposures. About this clone itself: The antigen is not known.

This CDR3 region has 15 residues. The V end was cut by 5 bases, the J end by 0 bases, with 8 bases between. CDR1 KGHSH and CDR2 LQKENI come from the germline V gene. PCR was performed using 60 Vbeta and 13 Jbeta primers. TCRdb's copy holds only in-frame clones and misses some; the assay was immunoSEQ multiplex PCR. The table records about 160,000 clones, about 80% of them present only once. The specimen sequenced was PBMCs. The genes are TRBV18 and TRBJ1-6; D possibly corresponds to TRBD1 (6 bases). The receptor was derived from a woman between 45 and 65 years old in good health and CMV-seropositive. CDR3 bases: TGTGCCAGCTCAGAACAGGGCTCCTATAATTCACCCCTCCACTTT. It translates to CASSEQGSYNSPLHF.